These 27 T cell receptor beta chains were sequenced from one sample in a study of T cells after yellow fever vaccination. TCRdb used MiXCR to reprocess the 5' RACE reads, holding one entry per CDR3 protein. The table has about 580,000 distinct CDR3 sequences, less than 20% seen once. The source was PBMCs, collected less than 6 days after the first yellow fever vaccination. These receptors came from a man younger than 35 who received the YFV17D yellow fever vaccine.

The V call is TRBV7-9, the J call TRBJ2-5, with D possibly matching TRBD2 (6 bases). This CDR3 region has 16 residues. Trimming stripped 7 bases from V and 2 bases from J, with 20 bases between. From germline, CDR1 is SEHNR and CDR2 FQNEAQ (reference sequence). CDR3 residues: CASTPWRAGDQETQYF. Here the CDR3 DNA reads TGTGCCAGCACCCCCTGGCGAGCGGGCGATCAAGAGACCCAGTACTTC.

This chain links TRBV7-8 with TRBJ2-5, with 7 bases matching TRBD1. Germline lookup yields CDR1 SGHVS and CDR2 FQNEAQ. The CDR3 spans 14 residues. V trimming: 3 bases; J trimming: 1 base; junction bases outside the gene matches: 2. CDR3 residues: CASSFGQVQETQYF. For the CDR3, the DNA is TGTGCCAGCAGCTTCGGACAGGTCCAAGAGACCCAGTACTTC.

This clonotype has a handful of counts. The chain recombines TRBV12-3 or TRBV12-4 with TRBJ1-2; D is undetermined. V was shortened by 2 bases and J by 0 bases, with 10 bases between the two germline ends. The CDR3 has 15 residues. Written as DNA, the CDR3 is TGTGCCAGCAGTTTAACCCCCCTTACTAACTATGGCTACACCTTC. Translation gives CASSLTPLTNYGYTF.

This clonotype was picked up a small number of times. CDR3 protein: CATSDSTRTGELFF. In nucleotides, the CDR3 is TGTGCCACCAGTGATTCTACACGCACCGGGGAGCTGTTTTTT. The V call is TRBV24-1, the J call TRBJ2-2; no clear D gene. The V gene lost 2 bases and the J gene lost 4 bases, with 7 bases spanning the gap. This CDR3 spans 14 amino acids. CDR1 KGHDR and CDR2 SFDVKD come from the germline V gene.

The rearrangement links TRBV27 to TRBJ1-6, with 8 bases aligning to TRBD1. Trimming cost V 7 bases and J 5 bases; bases outside gene matches: 4. The length of the CDR3 is 14 residues. The germline V gene encodes CDR1 MNHEY and CDR2 SMNVEV (reference sequence). The CDR3 reads CASKRDRNNSPLHF. The CDR3 region has the DNA TGTGCCAGCAAACGGGACAGGAATAATTCACCCCTCCACTTT.

The J gene is TRBJ1-4, the V gene TRBV5-5, with D possibly being TRBD1 (5 bases). From germline, CDR1 is SGHKS and CDR2 YYEKEE (reference sequence). This CDR3 contains 13 residues. The V end was cut by 5 bases, the J end by 14 bases, with 19 bases between. The CDR3: CASSYPEAGRLFF. Here the CDR3 DNA reads TGTGCCAGCAGTTATCCCGAAGCAGGGAGGCTGTTTTTT.

In this sample, this clonotype turned up many times. The genes are TRBV7-8 and TRBJ2-1; TRBD2 matches 10 bases. The CDR3 totals 17 residues. V dropped 2 bases and J dropped 1; count of bases not matched to a gene: 5. Germline loops: CDR1 SGHVS, CDR2 FQNEAQ. The CDR3 DNA follows: TGTGCCAGCAGCTTACGTAGCGGGGGGAAGTCCTACAATGAGCAGTTCTTC. It encodes CASSLRSGGKSYNEQFF.

The CDR3 region is CASSVGLEDNEQFF. The CDR3 DNA is TGTGCCAGCAGCGTAGGTCTTGAAGACAATGAGCAGTTCTTC. J is TRBJ2-1 and V is TRBV9; D unclear. The CDR3 contains 14 residues. Germline V gives CDR1 SGDLS, CDR2 YYNGEE. V gave up 0 bases and J gave up 5 bases, with 9 bases separating them. Based on the CDR3 plus reference TRBV9 and TRBJ2-1, the full variable domain is DSGVTQTPKHLITATGQRVTLRCSPRSGDLSVYWYQQSLDQGLQFLIQYYNGEERAKGNILERFSAQQFPDLHSELNLSSLELGDSALYFCASSVGLEDNEQFFGPGTRLTVL.

The chain uses TRBV4-1 and TRBJ2-4, with D hard to call. The CDR3 contains 15 residues. Trimming removed 3 bases from V and 1 base from J, with 10 bases in between. The V gene's germline CDR1 is MGHRA and CDR2 YSYEKL. The CDR3 DNA follows: TGCGCCAGCAGCCATGCTACAGTCGCCAAAAACATTCAGTACTTC. It yields the protein CASSHATVAKNIQYF.

A few counts support this clonotype. The chain recombines TRBV4-1 with TRBJ2-7; 7 nucleotides match TRBD1. This CDR3 has 16 residues. V shed 0 bases, J shed 1 base, and the junction held 6 bases outside the gene matches. In germline, CDR1 is MGHRA, CDR2 YSYEKL. The CDR3 region has the DNA TGCGCCAGCAGCCAAGATGACAGGGAAATTTCCTACGAGCAGTACTTC. Its protein is CASSQDDREISYEQYF.

This clonotype has only a few counts. This chain uses TRBV14 with TRBJ2-4; 8 bases line up with TRBD2. The CDR3 totals 15 residues. Germline CDR1 and CDR2: SGHDN and FVKESK. V gave up 4 bases and J gave up 4 bases; unmatched junction bases: 6. The CDR3 sequence: CASSLVGGGKNIQYF. Written as DNA, the CDR3 is TGTGCCAGCAGCCTCGTCGGGGGGGGGAAAAACATTCAGTACTTC.

This clonotype was seen a handful of times. The rearrangement joins TRBV4-2 to TRBJ2-1; the match to TRBD2 covers 12 bases. Germline CDR1 reads LGHNA; CDR2 reads YNFKEQ. CDR3 size: 16 residues. The V gene end was trimmed by 0 bases and the J gene end by 4 bases; junction bases not matched to a gene: 1. CDR3 in amino acids: CASSQELAGGYNEQFF. CDR3 nucleotide sequence: TGTGCCAGCAGCCAAGAACTAGCGGGGGGTTACAATGAGCAGTTCTTC.

V is TRBV7-6 and J is TRBJ2-7; 7 nucleotides align to TRBD1. The CDR3 is made up of 15 amino acids. Germline assignment: CDR1 SGHVS and CDR2 FNYEAQ. Trimming cost V 1 base and J 7 bases; bases outside gene matches: 10. The CDR3 loop reads CASSLEGQIPSEQYF. The CDR3 bases are TGTGCCAGCAGCTTAGAGGGACAGATCCCGAGTGAGCAGTACTTC.

The table lists this clonotype with a few counts. This sequence joins TRBV7-9 and TRBJ2-5; 7 bases agree with TRBD2. CDR1 is SEHNR and CDR2 is FQNEAQ in the germline V gene (reference sequence). J was trimmed by 1 base and V by 5 bases; bases with no gene match: 7. The CDR3 sequence is 15 residues long. This chain's CDR3 is CASSNSPSGQETQYF. For the CDR3, the DNA is TGTGCCAGCAGCAACTCCCCTAGCGGCCAAGAGACCCAGTACTTC.

This clonotype was observed a few times. The chain carries TRBV6-1 and TRBJ2-2; TRBD1 matches at 9 bases. Looked up from germline, CDR1 is MNHNS and CDR2 is SASEGT. The CDR3 runs 15 residues. V shed 7 bases and J 6 bases; nucleotides not matched to a gene: 9. CDR3 in DNA: TGTGCCAGCACAGAACAGGGGGCTAAAGCCGGGGAGCTGTTTTTT. Translating gives CASTEQGAKAGELFF.

This clonotype came up a few times. The V gene is TRBV6-5, the J gene TRBJ2-1; D not resolved. CDR1 and CDR2 (germline): MNHEY, SVGAGI. The ends were cut back, 2 bases at V and 7 bases at J, with 12 bases in the middle. The length of the CDR3 is 14 residues. CDR3 in amino acids: CASSYRATKNEQFF. Here the CDR3 DNA reads TGTGCCAGCAGTTACAGGGCTACGAAAAATGAGCAGTTCTTC.

The J gene is TRBJ2-7, the V gene TRBV10-2; D uncertain. Deletions cut 2 bases from V and 5 bases from J, with 7 bases between. The CDR3 covers 12 residues. Germline V lookup: CDR1 WSHSY, CDR2 SAAADI. The CDR3 sequence: CASSEMFHEQYF. The CDR3 region has the DNA TGCGCCAGCAGTGAGATGTTCCACGAGCAGTACTTC.

This clonotype occurred a few times. The chain links TRBV6-5 to TRBJ2-2; 8 positions agree with TRBD1. Germline V gene data show CDR1 as MNHEY and CDR2 as SVGAGI. The CDR3 sequence is 15 residues long. Unmatched junction bases numbered 3, after V lost 0 bases and J lost 6 bases. CDR3: CASSYSRTGPGELFF. The CDR3 DNA sequence: TGTGCCAGCAGTTACTCCAGGACAGGGCCCGGGGAGCTGTTTTTT.

This clonotype was observed a handful of times. This rearrangement joins TRBV5-1 to TRBJ2-1, with no clear D. Germline loops: CDR1 SGHRS, CDR2 YFSETQ. V gave up 0 bases and J gave up 2 bases, with 9 bases separating them. The CDR3 has 15 amino acids. This chain's CDR3 is CASSLVAETYNEQFF. In nucleotides, the CDR3 is TGCGCCAGCAGCTTGGTGGCCGAAACCTACAATGAGCAGTTCTTC.

This clonotype was counted a few times. The genes are TRBV7-9 and TRBJ2-7; 8 bases are shared with TRBD1. This CDR3 has 16 amino acids. Germline V CDR1 and CDR2: SEHNR, FQNEAQ (reference sequence). Trimming took 4 bases from V and 4 from J; bases not matched to a gene: 12. CDR3 sequence: CASSSNRQGLSYEQYF. The CDR3 nucleotides read TGTGCCAGCAGCTCCAATCGACAGGGGCTATCGTACGAGCAGTACTTC.

The chain employs TRBV20-1 and TRBJ1-2, with 7 nucleotides matching TRBD1. The germline V gene has CDR1 DFQATT and CDR2 SNEGSKA (reference sequence). This CDR3 region has 14 residues. V was clipped by 5 bases and J by 4 bases; unmatched bases: 10. The CDR3 here is CSAYGQAGGYGYTF. The CDR3 nucleotides are TGCAGTGCTTATGGACAGGCCGGCGGCTATGGCTACACCTTC.

This chain uses TRBV20-1 with TRBJ2-7, with D possibly TRBD1 on 6 matching bases. This CDR3 is built from 16 residues. Germline lookup yields CDR1 DFQATT and CDR2 SNEGSKA (reference sequence). V shed 8 bases and J shed 2 bases, with 25 bases lying between them. The CDR3 protein is CSTAPGANFGTYEQYF. The CDR3 DNA is TGCAGTACTGCTCCAGGGGCCAATTTTGGAACCTACGAGCAGTACTTC.

This clonotype was counted between two and nine times. The rearrangement links TRBV6-2 or TRBV6-3 to TRBJ2-2; 14 nucleotides align to TRBD2. CDR3 size: 17 residues. Losses at the gene ends were 4 bases for V and 7 bases for J; bases not matched to a gene: 8. Germline-derived CDR1 and CDR2 are MNHEY and SVGEGT. The CDR3 region is CASSSSRLAGGRGELFF. The CDR3, as DNA: TGTGCCAGCAGTTCCTCCCGACTAGCGGGGGGGCGCGGGGAGCTGTTTTTT.

The chain employs TRBV6-1 and TRBJ2-3; a possible D gene is TRBD1 (6 bases). Germline V CDR1 and CDR2: MNHNS, SASEGT. CDR3 length: 15 residues. The ends were cut back, 10 bases at V and 11 bases at J, with 28 bases in the middle. The CDR3 here is CATRRRGFEASRQYF. The DNA of the CDR3 is TGTGCCACTAGGCGCAGGGGATTCGAGGCCTCTCGGCAGTATTTT.

The chain links TRBV10-3 to TRBJ2-2, with D perhaps assigned TRBD1 or TRBD2 (5 bases each). The CDR3 loop spans 17 amino acids. V was cut by 7 bases and J by 0 bases, with 18 bases left in between. CDR1 and CDR2 from the germline V gene are ENHRY and SYGVKD. The CDR3 sequence: CAITRSGTASNTGELFF. In nucleotides, the CDR3 is TGTGCCATCACCAGATCCGGGACGGCCTCGAACACCGGGGAGCTGTTTTTT.

Concerning this clonotype: A much bigger clone sits one base away, suggesting this may be a read error. The chain couples TRBV4-3 to TRBJ2-1; 9 positions agree with TRBD2. Germline assignment: CDR1 LGHNA and CDR2 YSLEER. The CDR3 contains 16 residues. CDR3 sequence: CASSQDSAGGYNKQFF. The CDR3 DNA sequence: TGCGCCAGCAGCCAAGATTCCGCGGGGGGGTACAATAAGCAGTTCTTC.

This clonotype was seen a handful of times. J is TRBJ1-3 and V is TRBV3-1; D is undetermined. V dropped 6 bases and J dropped 4 bases, with 7 bases sitting between them. The CDR3 is 12 amino acids. CDR1 LGHDT and CDR2 YNNKEL come from the germline V gene (reference sequence). The CDR3: CASSSVGNTIYF. The CDR3 DNA follows: TGTGCCAGCAGTTCAGTGGGAAACACCATATATTTT.